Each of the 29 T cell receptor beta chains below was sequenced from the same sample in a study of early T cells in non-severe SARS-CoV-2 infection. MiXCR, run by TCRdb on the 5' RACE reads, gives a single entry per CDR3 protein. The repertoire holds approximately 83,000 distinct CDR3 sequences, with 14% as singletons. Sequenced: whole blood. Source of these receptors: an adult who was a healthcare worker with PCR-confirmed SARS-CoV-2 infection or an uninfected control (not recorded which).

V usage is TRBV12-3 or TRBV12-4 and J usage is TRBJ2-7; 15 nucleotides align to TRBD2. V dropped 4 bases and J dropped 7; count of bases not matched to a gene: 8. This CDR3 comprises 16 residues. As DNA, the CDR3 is TGTGCCAGCAGTTCCTGGACTAGCGGGGGGGTTAAGGAGCAGTACTTC. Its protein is CASSSWTSGGVKEQYF.

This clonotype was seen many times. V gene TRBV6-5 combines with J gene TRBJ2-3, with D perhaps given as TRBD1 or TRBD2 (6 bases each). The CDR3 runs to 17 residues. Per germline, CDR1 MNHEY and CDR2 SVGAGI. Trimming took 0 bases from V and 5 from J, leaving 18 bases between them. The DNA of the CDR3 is TGTGCCAGCAGTTACTCGATCGGGGGCAATGGCGAAGATACGCAGTATTTT. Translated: CASSYSIGGNGEDTQYF.

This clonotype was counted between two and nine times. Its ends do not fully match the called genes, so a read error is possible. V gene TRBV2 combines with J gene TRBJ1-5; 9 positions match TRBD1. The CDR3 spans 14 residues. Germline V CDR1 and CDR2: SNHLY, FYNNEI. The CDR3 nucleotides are TGTGCCGGCAGTGAAGCGGGACAGGGACAGCCCCAGCATTTT. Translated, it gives CAGSEAGQGQPQHF.

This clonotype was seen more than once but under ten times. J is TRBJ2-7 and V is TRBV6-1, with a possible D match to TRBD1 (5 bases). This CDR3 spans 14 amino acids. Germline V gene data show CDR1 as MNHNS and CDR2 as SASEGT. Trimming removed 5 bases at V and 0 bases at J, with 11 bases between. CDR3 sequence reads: CASSQTTVSYEQYF. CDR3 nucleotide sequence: TGTGCCAGCAGTCAGACGACAGTCTCCTACGAGCAGTACTTC.

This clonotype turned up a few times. DNA of the CDR3: TGTGCCAGCAGTCTCAGACAGGCCGCCACCTACGAGCAGTACTTC. Translated, it gives CASSLRQAATYEQYF. The V and J genes are TRBV12-3 or TRBV12-4 and TRBJ2-7; a possible D gene is TRBD1 (6 bases). The CDR3 has 15 residues. Trimming took off 5 bases at V and 2 bases at J, with 16 bases between the two ends.

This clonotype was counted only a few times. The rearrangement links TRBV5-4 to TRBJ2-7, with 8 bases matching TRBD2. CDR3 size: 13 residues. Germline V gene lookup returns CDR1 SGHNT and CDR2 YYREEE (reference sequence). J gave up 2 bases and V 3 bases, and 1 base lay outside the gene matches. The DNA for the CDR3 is TGTGCCAGCAGCTACGGGGGGGCCTACGAGCAGTACTTC. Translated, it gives CASSYGGAYEQYF. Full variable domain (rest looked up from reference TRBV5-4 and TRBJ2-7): ETGVTQSPTHLIKTRGQQVTLRCSSQSGHNTVSWYQQALGQGPQFIFQYYREEENGRGNFPPRFSGLQFPNYSSELNVNALELDDSALYLCASSYGGAYEQYFGPGTRLTVT.

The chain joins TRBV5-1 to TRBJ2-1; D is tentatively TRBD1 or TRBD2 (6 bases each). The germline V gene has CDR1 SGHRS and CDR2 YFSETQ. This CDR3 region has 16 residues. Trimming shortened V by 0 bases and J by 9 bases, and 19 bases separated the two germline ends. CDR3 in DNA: TGCGCCAGCAGCTTGGAGGTGGGGGGCCCCTCCGGTGAGCAGTTCTTC. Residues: CASSLEVGGPSGEQFF. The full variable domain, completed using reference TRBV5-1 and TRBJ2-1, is KAGVTQTPRYLIKTRGQQVTLSCSPISGHRSVSWYQQTPGQGLQFLFEYFSETQRNKGNFPGRFSGRQFSNSRSEMNVSTLELGDSALYLCASSLEVGGPSGEQFFGPGTRLTVL.

CDR3 amino acids: CASTTRAGEQYF. The CDR3 DNA sequence: TGTGCCAGCACCACACGGGCCGGAGAGCAGTACTTC. This sequence joins TRBV7-2 and TRBJ2-7; no clear D gene. The CDR3 length is 12 residues. The germline V and J ends were trimmed by 7 bases and 7 bases, with 14 bases remaining between them. Germline lookup yields CDR1 SGHTA and CDR2 FQGNSA.

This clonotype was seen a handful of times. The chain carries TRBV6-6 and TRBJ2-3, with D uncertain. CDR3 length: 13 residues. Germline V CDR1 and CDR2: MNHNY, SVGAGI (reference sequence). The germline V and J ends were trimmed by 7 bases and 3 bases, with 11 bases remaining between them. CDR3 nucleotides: TGTGCCAGCATTCCGGACCGAACAGATACGCAGTATTTT. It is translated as CASIPDRTDTQYF.

The CDR3 region has the DNA TGTGCCAGCAGCGTAGGGGATGAGCAGTTCTTC. Amino acid sequence: CASSVGDEQFF. V is TRBV9 and J is TRBJ2-1, with unresolved D. Trimming took off 0 bases at V and 8 bases at J, with 3 bases between the two ends. The length of the CDR3 is 11 residues. The germline V gene has CDR1 SGDLS and CDR2 YYNGEE.

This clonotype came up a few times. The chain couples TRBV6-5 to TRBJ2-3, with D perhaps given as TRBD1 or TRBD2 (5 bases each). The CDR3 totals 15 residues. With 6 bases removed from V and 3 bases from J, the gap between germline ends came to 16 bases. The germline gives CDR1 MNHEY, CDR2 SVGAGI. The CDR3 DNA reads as TGTGCCAGCAGCCTGTCAGGGAGTCGTACAGATACGCAGTATTTT. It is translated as CASSLSGSRTDTQYF.

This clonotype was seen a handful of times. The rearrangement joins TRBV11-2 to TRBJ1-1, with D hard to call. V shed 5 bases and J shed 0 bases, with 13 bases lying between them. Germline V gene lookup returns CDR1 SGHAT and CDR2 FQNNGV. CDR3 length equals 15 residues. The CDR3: CASSLFGGMNTEAFF. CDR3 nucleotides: TGTGCCAGCAGCCTTTTCGGAGGTATGAACACTGAAGCTTTCTTT.

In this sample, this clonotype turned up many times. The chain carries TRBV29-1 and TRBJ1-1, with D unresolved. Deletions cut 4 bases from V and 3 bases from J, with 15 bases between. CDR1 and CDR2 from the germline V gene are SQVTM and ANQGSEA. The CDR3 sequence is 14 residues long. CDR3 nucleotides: TGCAGCGTTGTGGGTTCCCGCGGCGACACTGAAGCTTTCTTT. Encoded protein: CSVVGSRGDTEAFF.

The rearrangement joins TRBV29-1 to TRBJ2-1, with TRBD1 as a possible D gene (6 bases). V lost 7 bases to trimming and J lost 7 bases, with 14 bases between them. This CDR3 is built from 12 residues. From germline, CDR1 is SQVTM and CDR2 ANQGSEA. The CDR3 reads CSGGQNGNEQFF. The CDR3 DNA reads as TGCAGCGGGGGACAAAACGGGAATGAGCAGTTCTTC.

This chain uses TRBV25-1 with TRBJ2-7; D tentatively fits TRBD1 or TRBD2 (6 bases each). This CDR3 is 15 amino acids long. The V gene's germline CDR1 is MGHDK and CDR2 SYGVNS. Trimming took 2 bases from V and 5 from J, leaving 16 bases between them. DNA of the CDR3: TGTGCCAGCAGTGAAGTGAGCAGGGGAGGCAACGAGCAGTACTTC. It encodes CASSEVSRGGNEQYF.

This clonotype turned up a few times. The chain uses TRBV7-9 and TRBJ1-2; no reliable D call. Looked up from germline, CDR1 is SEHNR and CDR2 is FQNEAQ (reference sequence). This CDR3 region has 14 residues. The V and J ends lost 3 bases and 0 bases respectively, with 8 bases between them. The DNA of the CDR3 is TGTGCCAGCAGCTTTTCAGTATCTAACTATGGCTACACCTTC. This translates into CASSFSVSNYGYTF.

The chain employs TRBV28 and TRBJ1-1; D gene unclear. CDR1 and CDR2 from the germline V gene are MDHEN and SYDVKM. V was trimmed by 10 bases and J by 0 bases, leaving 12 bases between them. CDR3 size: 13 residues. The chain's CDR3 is CATPRSLNTEAFF. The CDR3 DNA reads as TGTGCCACCCCGCGAAGCCTGAACACTGAAGCTTTCTTT. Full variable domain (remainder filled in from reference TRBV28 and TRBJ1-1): DVKVTQSSRYLVKRTGEKVFLECVQDMDHENMFWYRQDPGLGLRLIYFSYDVKMKEKGDIPEGYSVSREKKERFSLILESASTNQTSMYLCATPRSLNTEAFFGQGTRLTVV.

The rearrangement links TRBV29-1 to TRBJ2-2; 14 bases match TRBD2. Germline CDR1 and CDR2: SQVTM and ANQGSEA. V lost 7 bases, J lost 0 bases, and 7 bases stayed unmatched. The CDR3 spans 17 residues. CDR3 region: CSASGTSGGANTGELFF. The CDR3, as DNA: TGCAGCGCATCCGGGACTAGCGGGGGCGCGAACACCGGGGAGCTGTTTTTT.

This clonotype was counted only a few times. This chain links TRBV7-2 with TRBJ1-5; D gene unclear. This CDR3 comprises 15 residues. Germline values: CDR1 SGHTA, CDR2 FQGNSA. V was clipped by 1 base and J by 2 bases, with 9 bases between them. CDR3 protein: CASSLDGIGNQPQHF. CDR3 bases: TGTGCCAGCAGCTTAGACGGGATAGGCAATCAGCCCCAGCATTTT.

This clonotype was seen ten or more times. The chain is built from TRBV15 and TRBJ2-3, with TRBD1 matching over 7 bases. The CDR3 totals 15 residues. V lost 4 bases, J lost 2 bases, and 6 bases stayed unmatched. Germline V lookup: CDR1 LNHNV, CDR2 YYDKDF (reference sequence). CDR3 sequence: CATSTRTGFTDTQYF. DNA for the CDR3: TGTGCCACCAGCACTAGGACAGGCTTCACAGATACGCAGTATTTT.

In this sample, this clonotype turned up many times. Written as DNA, the CDR3 is TGTGCCAGCAGCCCGTCGAGGGAACCCGGGGAGCTGTTTTTT. Translation gives CASSPSREPGELFF. The V and J genes are TRBV7-3 and TRBJ2-2; TRBD2 is a possible D gene (5 bases). Germline V gene data show CDR1 as SGHTA and CDR2 as FQGTGA. With 5 bases removed from V and 6 bases from J, the gap between germline ends came to 13 bases. This CDR3 has 14 residues.

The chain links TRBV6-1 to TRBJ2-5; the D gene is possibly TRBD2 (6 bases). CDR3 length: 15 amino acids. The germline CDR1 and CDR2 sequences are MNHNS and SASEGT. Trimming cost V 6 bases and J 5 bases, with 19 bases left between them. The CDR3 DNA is TGTGCCAGCAGCCACGGACTAAATTCACGGGAGACCCAGTACTTC. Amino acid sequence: CASSHGLNSRETQYF.

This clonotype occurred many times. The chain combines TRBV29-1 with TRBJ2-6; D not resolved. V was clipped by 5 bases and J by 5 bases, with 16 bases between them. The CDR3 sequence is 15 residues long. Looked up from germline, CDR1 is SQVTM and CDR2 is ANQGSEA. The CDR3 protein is CSVSTAGGWANVLTF. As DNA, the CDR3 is TGCAGCGTTTCTACTGCAGGTGGCTGGGCCAACGTCCTGACTTTC.

CDR3 coding DNA: TGTGCCAGCCATCTGGGGGCGCGGAATTCACCCCTCCACTTT. This translates into CASHLGARNSPLHF. This chain uses TRBV12-3 or TRBV12-4 with TRBJ1-6; possible D gene TRBD1, 6 bases. Trimming pared 8 bases from V and 7 bases from J, leaving 15 bases between. This CDR3 comprises 14 residues.

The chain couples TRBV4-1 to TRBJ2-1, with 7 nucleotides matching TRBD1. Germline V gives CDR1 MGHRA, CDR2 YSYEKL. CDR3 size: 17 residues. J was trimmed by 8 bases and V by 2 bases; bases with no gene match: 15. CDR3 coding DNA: TGCGCCAGCAGCCAAATGTTAAGCAGGGGGTTAAGCGATGAGCAGTTCTTC. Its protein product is CASSQMLSRGLSDEQFF.

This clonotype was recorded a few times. CDR3 sequence: CSASATGLNTEAFF. CDR3 nucleotide sequence: TGCAGTGCTAGTGCTACAGGGTTGAACACTGAAGCTTTCTTT. The chain uses TRBV20-1 and TRBJ1-1; a possible D gene is TRBD1 (6 bases). The CDR3 length is 14 residues. Looked up from germline, CDR1 is DFQATT and CDR2 is SNEGSKA (reference sequence). V was pared by 3 bases and J by 0 bases, with 11 bases between.

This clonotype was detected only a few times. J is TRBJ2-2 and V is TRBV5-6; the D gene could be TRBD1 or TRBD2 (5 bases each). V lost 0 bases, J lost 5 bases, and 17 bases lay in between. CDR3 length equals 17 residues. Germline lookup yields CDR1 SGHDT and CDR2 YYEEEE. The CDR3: CASSLAQGGEGTGELFF. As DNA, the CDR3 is TGTGCCAGCAGCTTGGCCCAGGGCGGAGAGGGGACCGGGGAGCTGTTTTTT.

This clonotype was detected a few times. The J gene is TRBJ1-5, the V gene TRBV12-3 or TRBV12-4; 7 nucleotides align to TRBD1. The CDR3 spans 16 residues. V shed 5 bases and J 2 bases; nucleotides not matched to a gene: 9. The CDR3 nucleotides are TGTGCCAGCAGTATACAGGGGAGGGCGGGCAATCAGCCCCAGCATTTT. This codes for CASSIQGRAGNQPQHF.

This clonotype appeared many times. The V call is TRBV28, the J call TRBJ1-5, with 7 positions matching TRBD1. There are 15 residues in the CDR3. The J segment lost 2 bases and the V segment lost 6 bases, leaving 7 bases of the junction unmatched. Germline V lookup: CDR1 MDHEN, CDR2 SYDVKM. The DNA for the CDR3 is TGTGCCAGCAGGCACCAGGGGGGTCGCAATCAGCCCCAGCATTTT. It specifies CASRHQGGRNQPQHF.